Described below is a single TCR beta chain sequence and its context. Its antigen is not identified. The sample is drawn from a study of somatic mutations in cytotoxic T cells in rheumatoid arthritis. For the study at large: Patient blood, roughly 27 ml in EDTA, was obtained immediately after diagnosis and prior to the start of any treatment. Using a FACSAria II or Sony SH800, a portion of the V beta antibody-stained T-cell populations were flow-sorted at nearly 100% purity, and among those populations were V beta1+ cells that were then sequenced for TCRB. General observations from the study: With age, CD8+ clonality increased in rheumatoid arthritis patients, whereas no such increase appeared in healthy controls.

CDR1 is SGHRS, CDR2 YFSETQ, per germline. The CDR3 is made up of 16 amino acids. Unmatched junction bases numbered 8, after V lost 3 bases and J lost 1 base. Positive magnetic bead selection isolated CD4+ and CD8+ cells, and flow cytometry checked purity. Clones were sequenced by immunoSEQ multiplex PCR, and TCRdb holds only the in-frame ones, with some missing. The sample has approximately 15,000 clones, roughly 72% seen once; the top ten hold more than 9%. The specimen sequenced was CD8+ T cells sorted from blood. This sequence joins TRBV5-1 and TRBJ1-2, with 8 nucleotides matching TRBD1. The sequence derives from an adult with rheumatoid arthritis. CDR3 nucleotide sequence: TGCGCCAGCAGCTCAACCGGGACAGGCTTTAACTATGGCTACACCTTC. Protein sequence: CASSSTGTGFNYGYTF.